The clone carrying this T cell receptor beta chain was seen ten or more times. It was RNA transcripts that yielded the amplified TCR beta CDR3 regions. Researchers ran a first-round RT-PCR on the TCR CDR3 using the HTBI primer set. TCRdb fed the multiplex PCR reads into MiXCR, producing one record per CDR3 protein. The sample has roughly 580,000 distinct CDR3 sequences, roughly 13% seen once. This specimen comes from a study of T cells in Graves' hyperthyroidism and ophthalmopathy. Germline CDR1 and CDR2: GTSNPN and SVGIG (reference sequence). V was trimmed by 2 bases and J by 0 bases, leaving 10 bases between them. This CDR3 contains 14 residues.

Sequencing was carried out using blood. The source is a woman younger than 45 with Graves' hyperthyroidism that later progressed to Graves' ophthalmopathy. The genes are TRBV30 and TRBJ1-1, with D uncertain. The chain's CDR3 is CAWSLYDMNTEAFF. CDR3 nucleotides: TGTGCCTGGAGTCTGTATGATATGAACACTGAAGCTTTCTTT.